Below, one T cell receptor (beta chain) is given with its context. Its antigen target is currently unknown. The sample holds no much larger clone one base away, and base qualities are not on file. These data belong to a study of post-analysis software for immune sequencing data (dated by TCRdb to about 2015). Describing the broader study: Relapsing-remitting, secondary progressive and progressive-relapsing multiple sclerosis were recorded as disease courses, and subtype annotation was lacking for some patients. The multiple sclerosis patient repertoires were compared with under 13 previously published healthy control repertoires from donors aged about 6 to 25 years. A subset of samples was prepared in parallel using single-end sample barcoding, then pooled and co-amplified after Illumina adapter ligation. Paper-wide results and their limitations: Compared with controls, multiple sclerosis patients had significantly lower normalized Chao1 diversity, a finding suggesting substantial peripheral T-cell clonal expansion. When samples were clustered directly using the F measure, samples prepared in the same batch co-clustered strongly, which prompted a batch-effect correction. Four to six TRBV segments, including TRBV5-6, TRBV5-1 and TRBV20-1, were significantly more frequent in patients than controls. The control group was slightly older than the multiple sclerosis patient group.

From its cysteine to its phenylalanine, the CDR3 spans 16 amino acids. Kept here is only the CDR3 DNA, which spans 48 bases and is read in frame from base 1. For this chain, trimming is 3 bases at the V end and 0 bases at the J end, and the number of junction bases without a gene match is 5. The germline V gene yields SGDLS for CDR1 and YYNGEE for CDR2. To demonstrate the VDJtools post-analysis software, the study profiled TCR beta repertoires from the peripheral blood of 13 young patients with multiple sclerosis. The patients with multiple sclerosis were children and adolescents between 6 and 15 years of age. The library was built by means of PCR. Data came from an Illumina HiSeq 2500. To reduce PCR and sequencing biases, unique molecular identifiers were built into the TCR beta cDNA libraries. Some 500,000 cDNA molecules were obtained for every 1 to 10 million input T cells, so each molecule roughly corresponded to one T cell. Patient libraries were prepared and sequenced with the same protocol used for the earlier healthy control dataset. Within a given batch, samples were prepared together, multiplexed and sequenced on the same HiSeq lane. In the original analysis: MIGEC was used to process the raw barcoded reads, and molecular identifier groups with only a single read were discarded before consensus assembly and CDR3 extraction. Clonotype tables were post-analysed with VDJtools, normalizing diversity by down-sampling all datasets to the smallest sample size. In repertoire overlap clustering, CDR3 amino acid sequences, but not nucleotide sequences, were matched to correct batch-related cross-sample contamination. TCRdb redid the processing of the public reads, applying fastp at Q25 and MiXCR, and retained in-frame beta chains. A single entry per CDR3 protein holds the most common genes and DNA from its merged rows. The V and J calls come from TCRdb's annotation, not from the publication. For this sample the table gives around 400,000 distinct CDR3 sequences, of which over 30% were detected only once. The ten top clones hold about 8% of the sample.

The rearranged chain carries TRBV9 and TRBJ2-3; 9 middle bases align to TRBD2. This clonotype was obtained from a girl aged 2-10 years with multiple sclerosis. The sample consisted of blood. The nucleotide sequence is given as TGTGCCAGCAGCGCCGGGACTAGCTCTAGCACAGATACGCAGTATTTT. Translation gives CASSAGTSSSTDTQYF. The entire variable domain, with the stretches around the CDR3 drawn from the reference TRBV9 and TRBJ2-3 proteins, is DSGVTQTPKHLITATGQRVTLRCSPRSGDLSVYWYQQSLDQGLQFLIQYYNGEERAKGNILERFSAQQFPDLHSELNLSSLELGDSALYFCASSAGTSSSTDTQYFGPGTRLTVL.